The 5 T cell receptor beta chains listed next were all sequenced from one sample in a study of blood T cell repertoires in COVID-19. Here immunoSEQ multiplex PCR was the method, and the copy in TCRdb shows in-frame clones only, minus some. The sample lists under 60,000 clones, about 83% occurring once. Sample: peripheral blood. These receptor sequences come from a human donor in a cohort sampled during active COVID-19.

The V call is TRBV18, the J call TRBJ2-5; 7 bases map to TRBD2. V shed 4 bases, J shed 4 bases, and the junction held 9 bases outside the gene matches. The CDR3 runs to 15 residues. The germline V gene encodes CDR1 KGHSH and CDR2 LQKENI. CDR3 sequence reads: CASSQARTSLETQYF. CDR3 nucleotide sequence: TGTGCCAGCTCACAGGCCCGGACTAGTTTAGAGACCCAGTACTTC.

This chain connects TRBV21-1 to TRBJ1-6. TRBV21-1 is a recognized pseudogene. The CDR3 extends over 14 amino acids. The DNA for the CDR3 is TGTGCCAACCAAGATCTGGGAGGGCATTCACCCCTCCACTTT. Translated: CANQDLGGHSPLHF.

CDR3 sequence reads: CASSASGGDHEQYF. The CDR3, as DNA: TGTGCCAGTAGTGCTAGCGGGGGGGACCACGAGCAGTACTTC. The chain combines TRBV19 with TRBJ2-7, with 12 positions matching TRBD2. J lost 5 bases, V lost 5 bases, and 4 bases had no gene match. The CDR3 sequence is 14 residues long. CDR1 is LNHDA, CDR2 SQIVND, per germline (reference sequence).

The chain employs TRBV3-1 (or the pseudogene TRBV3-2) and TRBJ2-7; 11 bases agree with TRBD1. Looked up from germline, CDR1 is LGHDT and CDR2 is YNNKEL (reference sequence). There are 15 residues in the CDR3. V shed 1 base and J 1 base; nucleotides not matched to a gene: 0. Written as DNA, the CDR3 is TGTGCCAGCAGCCAAGGGGACAGGGGGTCCTACGAGCAGTACTTC. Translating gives CASSQGDRGSYEQYF.

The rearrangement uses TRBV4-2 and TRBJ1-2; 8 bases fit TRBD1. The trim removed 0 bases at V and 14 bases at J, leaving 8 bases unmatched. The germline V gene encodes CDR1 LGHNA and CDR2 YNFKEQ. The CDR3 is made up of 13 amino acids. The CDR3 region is CASSQDLDRAYTF. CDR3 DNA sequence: TGTGCCAGCAGCCAAGATCTGGACAGGGCGTATACCTTC.